The next 8 T cell receptor beta chains were all read from a single sample in a study of control samples from healthy donors and cancer patients. Profiled with immunoSEQ multiplex PCR; TCRdb holds only in-frame clones, not every one. The data show about 180,000 clones, more than 90% seen once. What was sequenced was blood. The source of these receptors is a man aged 25-45 years in good health.

The chain joins TRBV19 to TRBJ2-3; D is perhaps TRBD1 (6 bases). V dropped 1 base and J dropped 2 bases, with 13 bases sitting between them. Germline V gene sequence: CDR1 LNHDA, CDR2 SQIVND (reference sequence). The CDR3 is made up of 16 amino acids. The CDR3 nucleotides are TGTGCCAGTAGTATAGGGACAGTTGGGTTCACAGATACGCAGTATTTT. Protein: CASSIGTVGFTDTQYF.

The chain carries TRBV7-9 and TRBJ1-1, with D possibly being TRBD1 (5 bases). The length of the CDR3 is 11 residues. CDR1 and CDR2 from the germline V gene are SEHNR and FQNEAQ (reference sequence). CDR3 sequence reads: CGQTADTEAFF. The CDR3 DNA reads TGTGGCCAGACAGCGGACACTGAAGCTTTCTTT.

The chain employs TRBV28 and TRBJ1-4; TRBD1 agrees at 9 bases. CDR3 length: 15 residues. V was pared by 5 bases and J by 7 bases, with 8 bases of the junction left unmatched. Germline V gene sequence: CDR1 MDHEN, CDR2 SYDVKM. For the CDR3, the DNA is TGTGCCAGCAGTGGACCCGGGACAGGGACTGAAAAACTGTTTTTT. Its protein is CASSGPGTGTEKLFF.

The chain is built from TRBV27 and TRBJ2-6; 10 bases agree with TRBD1. With 5 bases clipped from V and 1 base from J, the junction kept 11 bases outside the gene matches. The CDR3 sequence is 19 residues long. The V gene's germline CDR1 is MNHEY and CDR2 SMNVEV (reference sequence). The chain's CDR3 is CASSTRQGAVFSGANVLTF. CDR3 sequence (DNA): TGTGCCAGCAGTACCCGACAGGGGGCTGTTTTTTCTGGGGCCAACGTCCTGACTTTC.

The gene calls are TRBV7-9 and TRBJ2-7, with D possibly matching TRBD2 (7 bases). Deletions cut 5 bases from V and 6 bases from J, with 14 bases between. Germline CDR1 reads SEHNR; CDR2 reads FQNEAQ (reference sequence). The CDR3 length is 13 residues. CDR3 nucleotides: TGTGCCAGCAGCCGCGGCGGGGGCAGCGAGCAGTACTTC. It is translated as CASSRGGGSEQYF.

Of note for this clone: An end of the junction does not agree with germline; a read error may underlie this. The chain links TRBV10-3 to TRBJ1-3; D is undetermined. The CDR3 consists of 11 residues. CDR1 ENHRY and CDR2 SYGVKD come from the germline V gene. The CDR3 loop reads CAISIGSTIYF. The CDR3 nucleotides are TGTGCCATCAGTATAGGAAGCACCATATATTTT.

The chain is built from TRBV30 and TRBJ2-1, with 8 positions matching TRBD2. The CDR3 is 13 residues long. V was pared by 2 bases and J by 8 bases, with 5 bases of the junction left unmatched. CDR1 GTSNPN and CDR2 SVGIG come from the germline V gene (reference sequence). CDR3 nucleotides: TGTGCCTGGAGTAGCGGGAGTGTCGATGAGCAGTTCTTC. It is translated as CAWSSGSVDEQFF. Full variable domain (missing parts from reference TRBV30 and TRBJ2-1): SQTIHQWPATLVQPVGSPLSLECTVEGTSNPNLYWYRQAAGRGLQLLFYSVGIGQISSEVPQNLSASRPQDRQFILSSKKLLLSDSGFYLCAWSSGSVDEQFFGPGTRLTVL.

The chain joins TRBV6-4 to TRBJ2-5; 7 bases map to TRBD2. Per germline, CDR1 MRHNA and CDR2 SNTAGT. The trim removed 2 bases at V and 2 bases at J, leaving 5 bases unmatched. This CDR3 contains 15 residues. In DNA form, the CDR3 reads TGTGCCAGCAGTGACCCCCTAGCGGAGCAAGAGACCCAGTACTTC. This sequence encodes CASSDPLAEQETQYF.